This is a list of T cell receptor beta chains from one sample in a study of identical twins. In TCRdb, the 5' RACE reads were re-called with MiXCR into one record per CDR3 protein. Among 1.5 million to 2 million distinct CDR3 sequences, around 33% were seen once, and the ten largest hold 0.27%. The specimen sequenced was cord blood. All receptors derive from a newborn girl in good health. Each CDR3 is given with its conserved first and last residue. D genes are given only for firm matches. Part of the rows lack a size; the others show once, few, many or a class for expanded clones.

D gene: TRBD2; V gene: TRBV11-2; clone size: -; J gene: TRBJ2-5; CDR3 DNA: TGTGCCAGCAGCTTAGCTCTAGCGGAACAAGAGACCCGGTACTTC; CDR3 protein: CASSLALAEQETRYF
D gene: -; V gene: TRBV29-1; clone size: -; J gene: TRBJ1-1; CDR3 DNA: TGCAGCGCCGCGAACCCCGGGAACACTGAAGCTTTCTTT; CDR3 protein: CSAANPGNTEAFF
D gene: TRBD2; V gene: TRBV5-1; clone size: -; J gene: TRBJ2-5; CDR3 DNA: TGCGCCAGCAGGCCGGGACTAGCGGGAAGTAATGAGCAGTACTTC; CDR3 protein: CASRPGLAGSNEQYF
D gene: -; V gene: TRBV20-1; clone size: -; J gene: TRBJ1-4; CDR3 DNA: TGCAGTGCTAGCAGGTCCAGAGTGGAAAAACTGTTTTTT; CDR3 protein: CSASRSRVEKLFF
D gene: -; V gene: TRBV12-3/TRBV12-4; clone size: -; J gene: TRBJ1-3; CDR3 DNA: TGTGCCAGCAGTCGGCAGGGGCGGGGAAACACCATATATTTT; CDR3 protein: CASSRQGRGNTIYF
D gene: -; V gene: TRBV12-3/TRBV12-4; clone size: -; J gene: TRBJ2-7; CDR3 DNA: TGTGCCAGCAGTTCCTCAGACGAGCAGTACTTC; CDR3 protein: CASSSSDEQYF
D gene: -; V gene: TRBV12-3/TRBV12-4; clone size: -; J gene: TRBJ2-4; CDR3 DNA: TGTGCCAGCACAAGGACTTTAGCCAAAAACATTCAGTACTTC; CDR3 protein: CASTRTLAKNIQYF
D gene: TRBD1; V gene: TRBV10-3; clone size: -; J gene: TRBJ2-7; CDR3 DNA: TGTGCCATCAGCGAAGAGGTCCAGGGGGTGGGGGAGCGGTACTTC; CDR3 protein: CAISEEVQGVGERYF
D gene: -; V gene: TRBV7-9; clone size: -; J gene: TRBJ1-4; CDR3 DNA: TGTGCCAGCACCCGTGGTGTCCGGAGGGAAAAACTGTTTTTT; CDR3 protein: CASTRGVRREKLFF
D gene: -; V gene: TRBV27; clone size: -; J gene: TRBJ2-7; CDR3 DNA: TGTGCCAGCAATTTATTATCTGGCTACGAGCAGTACTTC; CDR3 protein: CASNLLSGYEQYF
D gene: -; V gene: TRBV5-1; clone size: -; J gene: TRBJ2-1; CDR3 DNA: TGCGCCAGCAGGGTCTTCGGCCAGAGAACTTACAATGAGCAGTTCTTC; CDR3 protein: CASRVFGQRTYNEQFF
D gene: TRBD2; V gene: TRBV5-1; clone size: many; J gene: TRBJ2-5; CDR3 DNA: TGTGCCAGCAGTTTGGAGCGGGGGGGCGAGACCCAGTACTTC; CDR3 protein: CASSLERGGETQYF
D gene: -; V gene: TRBV7-2; clone size: -; J gene: TRBJ1-4; CDR3 DNA: TGTGCCAGCAGCTTAGCCCACCCCTTGAAGACCGGCGGAAGGACGAATGAAAAACTGTTTTTT; CDR3 protein: CASSLAHPLKTGGRTNEKLFF
D gene: -; V gene: TRBV21-1; clone size: few; J gene: TRBJ1-5; CDR3 DNA: TGTGCCAGCAGCAAAGCTCTCCCCGTGACAGGGCGCAATCAGCCCCAGCATTTT; CDR3 protein: CASSKALPVTGRNQPQHF
D gene: -; V gene: TRBV25-1; clone size: few; J gene: TRBJ2-4; CDR3 DNA: TGTGCCAGCAGTGAGGAGTATGAAAACATTCAGTACTTC; CDR3 protein: CASSEEYENIQYF
D gene: -; V gene: TRBV4-1; clone size: -; J gene: TRBJ1-2; CDR3 DNA: TGCGCCAGCAGCCCAGAGTGGTTAGCTAACTATGGCTACACCTTC; CDR3 protein: CASSPEWLANYGYTF
D gene: TRBD2; V gene: TRBV20-1; clone size: -; J gene: TRBJ2-3; CDR3 DNA: TGCAGTGCTAGAGATCCTAACGGGAGGGCGGCAGATACGCAGTATTTT; CDR3 protein: CSARDPNGRAADTQYF
D gene: -; V gene: TRBV7-9; clone size: few; J gene: TRBJ1-4; CDR3 DNA: TGTGCCAGCAGCTTACAGGGGCTGGAAAAACTGTTTTTT; CDR3 protein: CASSLQGLEKLFF
D gene: TRBD1; V gene: TRBV29-1; clone size: few; J gene: TRBJ2-5; CDR3 DNA: TGCAGCGTTGAAGGGCCTCAGGGACAGGCGCCTCTGGCTGGGTTTGAGCAGTACTTC; CDR3 protein: CSVEGPQGQAPLAGFEQYF
D gene: -; V gene: TRBV21-1; clone size: few; J gene: TRBJ1-5; CDR3 DNA: TGTGCCAGGGCGGGTCTAGCGGTAGTGCATTTT; CDR3 protein: CARAGLAVVHF
D gene: TRBD2; V gene: TRBV20-1; clone size: few; J gene: TRBJ2-7; CDR3 DNA: TGCAGTGCTAGGTCTAGCGGGGGACCTTACGAGCAGTACTTC; CDR3 protein: CSARSSGGPYEQYF
D gene: TRBD1; V gene: TRBV29-1; clone size: few; J gene: TRBJ1-2; CDR3 DNA: TGCAGCGTTGCCCAGACAGGGGTTTATGGCTACACCTTC; CDR3 protein: CSVAQTGVYGYTF
D gene: -; V gene: TRBV28; clone size: -; J gene: TRBJ1-5; CDR3 DNA: TGTGCCAGCAGTTTAGGGATCAGGGGACAGCCCCAGCATTTT; CDR3 protein: CASSLGIRGQPQHF
D gene: -; V gene: TRBV20-1; clone size: few; J gene: TRBJ2-3; CDR3 DNA: TGCAGTCGGGACTCCTTTAGCACAGATACGCAGTATTTT; CDR3 protein: CSRDSFSTDTQYF
D gene: -; V gene: TRBV20-1; clone size: few; J gene: TRBJ1-5; CDR3 DNA: TGCAGTGCTATCCGGGACTCCAATCAGCCCCAGCATTTT; CDR3 protein: CSAIRDSNQPQHF
D gene: -; V gene: TRBV4-1; clone size: many; J gene: TRBJ2-3; CDR3 DNA: TGCGCCAGCAGCCAAGTGGGTAGTTCGGCAGATACGCAGTATTTT; CDR3 protein: CASSQVGSSADTQYF
D gene: -; V gene: TRBV25-1; clone size: -; J gene: TRBJ2-1; CDR3 DNA: TGTGCCAGCAGTGACCTGCAGCGGAACAATGAGCAGTTCTTC; CDR3 protein: CASSDLQRNNEQFF
D gene: TRBD2; V gene: TRBV3-1; clone size: few; J gene: TRBJ2-7; CDR3 DNA: TGTGCCAGCAGCCAAGCGGGAGGCGCCGAGCAGTACTTC; CDR3 protein: CASSQAGGAEQYF
D gene: TRBD1; V gene: TRBV20-1; clone size: few; J gene: TRBJ2-4; CDR3 DNA: TGCAGTGCTAGCGACAGGGGTTCCAAAAACATTCAGTACTTC; CDR3 protein: CSASDRGSKNIQYF
D gene: TRBD1; V gene: TRBV19; clone size: -; J gene: TRBJ2-1; CDR3 DNA: TGTGCCAGTACTCATAGGTCCGACAGGGCCGATGAGCAGTTCTTC; CDR3 protein: CASTHRSDRADEQFF
D gene: -; V gene: TRBV20-1; clone size: -; J gene: TRBJ2-7; CDR3 DNA: TGCAGTGCTAGAGAAGATCAGGTGAGCTCCTACGAGCAGTACTTC; CDR3 protein: CSAREDQVSSYEQYF
D gene: TRBD2; V gene: TRBV20-1; clone size: -; J gene: TRBJ2-2; CDR3 DNA: TGCAGTGCTAGCCAAAGCGGGATGGGCGGGGAGCTGTTTTTT; CDR3 protein: CSASQSGMGGELFF
D gene: TRBD2; V gene: TRBV6-2/TRBV6-3; clone size: few; J gene: TRBJ2-1; CDR3 DNA: TGTGCCAGCAGCTCCCTACTAGCGGACCCCTACAATGAGCAGTTCTTC; CDR3 protein: CASSSLLADPYNEQFF
D gene: TRBD2; V gene: TRBV13; clone size: few; J gene: TRBJ2-1; CDR3 DNA: TGTGCCAGCAGAAATAGCGGGGTGGCGCCTAAGGGGCAGTTCTTC; CDR3 protein: CASRNSGVAPKGQFF
D gene: TRBD2; V gene: TRBV20-1; clone size: few; J gene: TRBJ2-2; CDR3 DNA: TGCAGTGCGGTTGGGACTAGTCGGAACACCGGGGAGCTGTTTTTT; CDR3 protein: CSAVGTSRNTGELFF
D gene: TRBD2; V gene: TRBV20-1; clone size: few; J gene: TRBJ2-7; CDR3 DNA: TGCAGTGCTAGACCTTGGGAGGGAGGGTCCTCCTACGAGCAGTACTTC; CDR3 protein: CSARPWEGGSSYEQYF
D gene: TRBD1; V gene: TRBV28; clone size: -; J gene: TRBJ2-2; CDR3 DNA: TGTGCCAGCAGTTTATTAGGGACAGCGGTAAAGGAGCTGTTTTTT; CDR3 protein: CASSLLGTAVKELFF
D gene: TRBD1; V gene: TRBV4-1; clone size: few; J gene: TRBJ2-3; CDR3 DNA: TGCGCCAGCAGCCCCGACAGGGGAACTGCAGATACGCAGTATTTT; CDR3 protein: CASSPDRGTADTQYF